This T cell receptor (beta chain) emerged from a study of cytomegalovirus exposure and HLA in healthy donors. Study summary: About 200 million T cells yielded 90 million to 130 million unique TCR beta sequences in earlier analysis.

Primers included in the PCR were 60 Vbeta and 13 Jbeta primers. Profiling relied on immunoSEQ multiplex PCR, and the TCRdb table lists in-frame clones only, not all of them. The sample lists roughly 80,000 clones, approximately 81% occurring once. General study results and limits: With further analysis later on, most CMV-associated TCR beta chains appeared HLA-restricted.

As for this clone: What it binds is unknown.

Sequencing used PBMCs. The clonotype originates from a woman aged 45-60 years in good health and CMV-seropositive.

The CDR3 nucleotides are TGTGCCAGCAGTCGGGACAGAGAGAACACTGAAGCTTTCTTT. Its protein is CASSRDRENTEAFF. The V and J genes are TRBV27 and TRBJ1-1, with 7 positions matching TRBD1. With V trimmed by 5 bases and J by 1 base, 4 bases remained unmatched. The CDR3 is made up of 14 amino acids. Germline assignment: CDR1 MNHEY and CDR2 SMNVEV (reference sequence).